This TCR beta chain was captured in a study of shared T cell receptors in the human thymus. Measured with immunoSEQ multiplex PCR; TCRdb has only the in-frame clones, and not every one. Altogether hundreds of thousands of clones are present, over 75% being singletons, with the ten largest covering about 0.0098%. Germline V gene lookup returns CDR1 MDHEN and CDR2 SYDVKM. Trimming cost V 2 bases and J 2 bases; bases outside gene matches: 4. This CDR3 spans 17 amino acids. Separately, the same data were catalogued under a study of human thymus T cells. That study adds: Thymus pieces cut out during corrective heart surgery were the tissue that was used. Thymic and blood repertoires seemed to favor certain V and J genes. Related research examined unrelated individuals and reported that their thymic repertoires overlapped highly.

The TCR originated in a girl under three years old with a congenital heart defect. The sequencing sample was made of thymocytes. The rearrangement links TRBV28 to TRBJ2-3; TRBD2 matches at 13 bases. CDR3 loop: CASSLRLAGGHTDTQYF. In nucleotides, the CDR3 is TGTGCCAGCAGTTTACGACTAGCGGGGGGACACACAGATACGCAGTATTTT.